The rows below give T cell receptor beta chains drawn from one sample of a study of cytomegalovirus exposure and HLA in healthy donors. Clones were sequenced by immunoSEQ multiplex PCR, and TCRdb holds only the in-frame ones, with some missing. This sample carries over 110,000 clones, about four fifths of them seen once, and the ten largest clones take just over 4.5%. The sequencing input was PBMCs. These receptor sequences come from a man aged 40-55 years in good health and CMV-seronegative. Both conserved end residues are part of each CDR3. The D gene is left open where the match is weak. Clone size is not always given. Where it is, it says once, few, many or a class for expanded clones.

>TRBV27|NA|TRBD2|TRBJ2-3
TGTGCCAGCAGTTCTCCTAGCGGTATTACAGATACGCAGTATTTT
CASSSPSGITDTQYF
>TRBV18|NA|NA|TRBJ2-7
TGTGCCAGCTCGTCCAGCTCCTACGAGCAGTACTTC
CASSSSSYEQYF
>TRBV27|NA|NA|TRBJ2-2
TGTGCCAGCAGTTTTAACCGAGCCGGGGAGCTGTTTTTT
CASSFNRAGELFF
>TRBV9|few|NA|TRBJ2-7
TGTGCCAGCAGCGTAGATGCTGCGGGGCCTTCCTACGAGCAGTACTTC
CASSVDAAGPSYEQYF
>TRBV7-9|NA|TRBD1|TRBJ2-2
TGTGCCAGCAGCGACCGACAGGGGAGCTTGACCGGGGAGCTGTTTTTT
CASSDRQGSLTGELFF
>TRBV6-1|once|TRBD1|TRBJ1-2
TGTGCCAGCAGTGACAGGGGGAATGGTCCGGCGGATGGCTACACCTTC
CASSDRGNGPADGYTF
>TRBV27|NA|TRBD1|TRBJ1-4
TGTGCCAGCAGTCCTTACACCGGGACAGGGATTGAAAAACTGTTTTTT
CASSPYTGTGIEKLFF
>TRBV19|NA|TRBD1|TRBJ1-1
TGTGCCAGTAGTATAGATGTATCGACAGGGAAAAATATGAACACTGAAGCTTTCTTT
CASSIDVSTGKNMNTEAFF
>TRBV19|NA|NA|TRBJ2-3
TGTGCCAGTGGGACTAGCACAGATACGCAGTATTTT
CASGTSTDTQYF
>TRBV5-4|NA|TRBD1|TRBJ2-2
TGTGCCAGCAGCTCAACGACAGGGAGGGAGCTGTTTTTT
CASSSTTGRELFF
>TRBV25-1|NA|NA|TRBJ2-1
TGTGCCAGCAGTGCGTACAATGAGCAGTTCTTC
CASSAYNEQFF
>TRBV6-5|NA|NA|TRBJ2-2
TGTGCCAGCAGTCGACAGGCCCCGGGTTCCGGGGAGCTGTTTTTT
CASSRQAPGSGELFF
>TRBV9|NA|NA|TRBJ2-2
TGTGCCAGCAGCGTGGGCCAAAGGACCGGGGAGCTGTTTTTT
CASSVGQRTGELFF
>TRBV27|NA|NA|TRBJ1-6
TGTGCCAGCAGCCGATCTCCGTTGGGGGCAGGCTCACCCCTCCACTTT
CASSRSPLGAGSPLHF
>TRBV7-9|once|TRBD1|TRBJ1-2
TGTGCGAGCAGTCCCGGACAGGAGGGTGGCTACACCTTC
CASSPGQEGGYTF
>TRBV19|NA|NA|TRBJ2-2
TGTGCCAGTGGATGGACAGGAGGGTTGGCCGGGGAGCTGTTTTTT
CASGWTGGLAGELFF
>TRBV30|NA|NA|TRBJ1-3
TGTGCCTGGAGTGTAGGAGGACCTGGAAACACCATATATTTT
CAWSVGGPGNTIYF
>TRBV5-1|NA|TRBD2|TRBJ2-5
TGCGCCAGCAGCTTGGTTGGGACTAGCGAAGAGACCCAGTACTTC
CASSLVGTSEETQYF
>TRBV6-1|NA|TRBD1|TRBJ2-2
TGTGCCAGTGGACAGGGGACCGGGGAGCTGTTTTTT
CASGQGTGELFF
>TRBV7-2|NA|TRBD2|TRBJ2-5
TGTGCCAGCAGCGCCCAGGGAGGGGTCGGAGAGACCCAGTACTTC
CASSAQGGVGETQYF
>TRBV19|NA|NA|TRBJ1-2
TGTGCCACCACCTTAAAGGAATGGAGCTATGGCTACACCTTC
CATTLKEWSYGYTF
>TRBV6-6|few|TRBD2|TRBJ2-3
TGTGCCAGCAGTTACACTAGCGGGGGGGCGGATACGCAGTATTTT
CASSYTSGGADTQYF
>TRBV6-5|NA|NA|TRBJ2-7
TGTGCCAGCAGCCGGACAGTGGACTACGAGCAGTACTTC
CASSRTVDYEQYF
>TRBV7-2|NA|NA|TRBJ1-2
TGTGCCAGCACCCGACTTATGAACAATGGCTACACCTTC
CASTRLMNNGYTF
>TRBV16|NA|NA|TRBJ1-2
TGTGCCAGCAGCCAGGCCACAGGTTACGGCTACACCTTC
CASSQATGYGYTF
>TRBV5-1|NA|TRBD2|TRBJ2-1
TGCGCCAGCAGCCCCGCTAGCGGGGGGCACAATGAGCAGTTCTTC
CASSPASGGHNEQFF
>TRBV6-5|NA|TRBD2|TRBJ2-7
TGTGCCAGCAGTTACTCGGCTAGCGGGCTTGCCTACGAGCAGTACTTC
CASSYSASGLAYEQYF
>TRBV9|NA|TRBD2|TRBJ2-2
TGTGCCAGCAGCCCAAGCGGGGGGGCCTTCGCCGGGGAGCTGTTTTTT
CASSPSGGAFAGELFF
>TRBV29-1|NA|NA|TRBJ1-5
TGCAGCGTCGAGCAGGGCCCAGGCCCCCAGCATTTT
CSVEQGPGPQHF
>TRBV29-1|NA|NA|TRBJ2-5
TGCAGCGTTCGAGGCGGCCTGGAGACCCAGTACTTC
CSVRGGLETQYF
>TRBV28|NA|TRBD2|TRBJ2-3
TGTGCCAGCAGTCAGGGACTAGCGACAGATACGCAGTATTTT
CASSQGLATDTQYF
>TRBV30|NA|TRBD1|TRBJ1-5
TGTGCCTGGAGTCAGGGGGGTCAGCCCCAGCATTTT
CAWSQGGQPQHF
>TRBV5-4|NA|NA|TRBJ2-1
TGTGCCAGCAGCTTGGGGCGAACGGGAAACAATGAGCAGTTCTTC
CASSLGRTGNNEQFF
>TRBV5-1|NA|NA|TRBJ1-2
TGCGCCAGCGGGCAAGTAGGCTACACCTTC
CASGQVGYTF
>TRBV7-2|once|NA|TRBJ1-5
TGTGCCAGCAGCTTGTTAGAACTGAATCAGCCCCAGCATTTT
CASSLLELNQPQHF
>TRBV19|NA|TRBD2|TRBJ2-5
TGTGCCAGCAGCGGGTCTAGCGGAAAAGAGACCCAGTACTTC
CASSGSSGKETQYF
>TRBV6-5|NA|NA|TRBJ1-1
TGTGCCAGCAACCCGGCGGTGCGGAGCACTGAAGCTTTCTTT
CASNPAVRSTEAFF
>TRBV7-8|NA|NA|TRBJ2-5
TGTGCCAGCAGCTTAGCGGCCGGTACCAGGTCCCAGTACTTC
CASSLAAGTRSQYF
>TRBV28|NA|TRBD1|TRBJ2-5
TGTGCCAGCAGTTCCCTAGGGACAGGGGGGACCCCAAAGCAGTACTTC
CASSSLGTGGTPKQYF
>TRBV7-3|NA|TRBD1|TRBJ2-7
TGTGCCAGCAGCCGGGACAGGAAATACGAGCAGTACTTC
CASSRDRKYEQYF
>TRBV5-6|few|NA|TRBJ1-6
TGTGCCAGCAGCTTGGACGAAGGCTGGAGCTCCTATAATTCACCCCTCCACTTT
CASSLDEGWSSYNSPLHF
>TRBV2|NA|TRBD2|TRBJ2-2
TGTGCCAGCATTAGGTGGACTAGCGGGTACACCGGGGAGCTGTTTTTT
CASIRWTSGYTGELFF
>TRBV18|NA|NA|TRBJ1-5
TGTGCCAGCTCACCAGTGGGCAGTCAGCCCCAGCATTTT
CASSPVGSQPQHF
>TRBV7-2|NA|NA|TRBJ2-2
TGTGCCAGCAGCTTTATGAACACCGGGGAGCTGTTTTTT
CASSFMNTGELFF
>TRBV9|NA|TRBD2|TRBJ2-3
TGTGCCAGCAGCGTATATAGCCTAGCGGGGGGGTCTACAGATACGCAGTATTTT
CASSVYSLAGGSTDTQYF
>TRBV13|NA|TRBD1|TRBJ1-5
TGTGCCAGCAGCCCAAAGACAGGGAGGAGCAATCAGCCCCAGCATTTT
CASSPKTGRSNQPQHF
>TRBV6-6|few|NA|TRBJ1-5
TGTGCCAGCAGGCCTAGGGGTAGCAATCAGCCCCAGCATTTT
CASRPRGSNQPQHF
>TRBV10-1|NA|NA|TRBJ2-3
TGCGCCAGCAGTGACCTACAGGGCCCTGCGGATACGCAGTATTTT
CASSDLQGPADTQYF
>TRBV7-9|NA|NA|TRBJ1-1
TGTGCCAGCAGCTTACCGGGGGAAGACACTGAAGCTTTCTTT
CASSLPGEDTEAFF
>TRBV2|NA|NA|TRBJ2-3
TGTGCCAGCTCCGACAGGACCGGCACAGATACGCAGTATTTT
CASSDRTGTDTQYF
>TRBV25-1|once|NA|TRBJ1-3
TGTGCCAGCAGTGGGGCATACTCTGGAAACACCATATATTTT
CASSGAYSGNTIYF
>TRBV5-1|NA|NA|TRBJ2-1
TGCGCCAGCAGCTTTAACGGGGGTACCTACAATGAGCAGTTCTTC
CASSFNGGTYNEQFF